This T cell receptor beta chain is from a study of cytomegalovirus exposure and HLA in healthy donors. The study ran its PCR with 60 Vbeta and 13 Jbeta primers. Assay used: immunoSEQ multiplex PCR; TCRdb lists only in-frame clones, some missing. This sample has more than 95,000 clones, with approximately 16% found just once. Germline CDR1 reads LGHNT; CDR2 reads FRNRAP. Between the trimmed V and J ends, which lost 2 bases and 8 bases, there was a span of 15 bases. This CDR3 region has 14 residues. Sequenced sample: PBMCs. V is TRBV12-5 and J is TRBJ1-1; D possibly corresponds to TRBD1 (5 bases). The sequence was obtained from a female donor in good health and CMV-seronegative. The CDR3 loop is CASGLSQGNAEAFF. For the CDR3, the DNA is TGTGCTAGTGGTTTGAGTCAGGGAAATGCAGAAGCTTTCTTT.